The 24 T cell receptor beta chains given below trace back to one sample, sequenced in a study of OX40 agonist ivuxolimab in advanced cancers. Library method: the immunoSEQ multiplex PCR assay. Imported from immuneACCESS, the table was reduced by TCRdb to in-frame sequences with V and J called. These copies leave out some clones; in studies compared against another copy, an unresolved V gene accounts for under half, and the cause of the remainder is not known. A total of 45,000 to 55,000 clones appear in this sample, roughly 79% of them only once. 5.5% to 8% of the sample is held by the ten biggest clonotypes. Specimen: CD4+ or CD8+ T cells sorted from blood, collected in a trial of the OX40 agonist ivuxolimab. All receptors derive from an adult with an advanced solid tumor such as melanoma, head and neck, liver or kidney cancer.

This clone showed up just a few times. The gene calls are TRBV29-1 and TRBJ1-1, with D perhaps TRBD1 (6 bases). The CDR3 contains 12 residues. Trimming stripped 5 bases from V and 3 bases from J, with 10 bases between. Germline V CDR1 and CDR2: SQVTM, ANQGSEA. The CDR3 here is CSVKGGDTEAFF. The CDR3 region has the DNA TGCAGCGTTAAAGGGGGGGACACTGAAGCTTTCTTT. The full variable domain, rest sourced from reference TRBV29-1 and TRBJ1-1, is SAVISQKPSRDICQRGTSLTIQCQVDSQVTMMFWYRQQPGQSLTLIATANQGSEATYESGFVIDKFPISRPNLTFSTLTVSNMSPEDSSIYLCSVKGGDTEAFFGQGTRLTVV.

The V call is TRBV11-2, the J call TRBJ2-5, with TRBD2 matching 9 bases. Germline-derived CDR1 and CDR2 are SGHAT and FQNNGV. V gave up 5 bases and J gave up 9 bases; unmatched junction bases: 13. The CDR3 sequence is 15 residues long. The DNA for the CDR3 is TGTGCCAGCAGCCCCCATGGCGGAGCGGGAGGACCCCAGTACTTC. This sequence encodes CASSPHGGAGGPQYF.

The CDR3, as DNA: TGTGCCAGCAGCCCGCCGCTTGGAGATGAGCAGTTCTTC. As protein: CASSPPLGDEQFF. This chain joins TRBV7-9 and TRBJ2-1; D not resolved. Per germline, CDR1 SEHNR and CDR2 FQNEAQ (reference sequence). CDR3 length equals 13 residues. Trimming took off 5 bases at V and 8 bases at J, with 13 bases between the two ends.

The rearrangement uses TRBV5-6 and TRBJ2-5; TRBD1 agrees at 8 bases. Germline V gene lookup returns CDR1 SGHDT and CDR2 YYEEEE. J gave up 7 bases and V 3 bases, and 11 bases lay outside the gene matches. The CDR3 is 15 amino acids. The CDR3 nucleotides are TGTGCCAGCAGCTGGAGACAGCCCGACAGGGGGACCCAGTACTTC. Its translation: CASSWRQPDRGTQYF.

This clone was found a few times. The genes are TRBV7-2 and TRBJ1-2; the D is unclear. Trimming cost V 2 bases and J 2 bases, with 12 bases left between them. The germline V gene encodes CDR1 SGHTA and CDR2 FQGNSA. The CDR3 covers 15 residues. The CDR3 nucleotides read TGTGCCAGCAGCTTAACTCCAGACACAAACTATGGCTACACCTTC. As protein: CASSLTPDTNYGYTF.

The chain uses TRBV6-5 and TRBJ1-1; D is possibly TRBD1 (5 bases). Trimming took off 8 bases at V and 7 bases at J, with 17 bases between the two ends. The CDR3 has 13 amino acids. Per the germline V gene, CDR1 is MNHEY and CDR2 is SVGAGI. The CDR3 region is CASLLGTGGEAFF. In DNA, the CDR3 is TGTGCCAGCCTCCTCGGGACCGGGGGTGAAGCTTTCTTT.

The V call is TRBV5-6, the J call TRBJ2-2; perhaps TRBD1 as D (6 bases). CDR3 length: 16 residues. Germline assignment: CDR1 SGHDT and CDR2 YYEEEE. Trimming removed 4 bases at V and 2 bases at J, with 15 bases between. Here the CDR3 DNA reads TGTGCCAGCAGCACAGGGACCCTAATAAACACCGGGGAGCTGTTTTTT. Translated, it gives CASSTGTLINTGELFF.

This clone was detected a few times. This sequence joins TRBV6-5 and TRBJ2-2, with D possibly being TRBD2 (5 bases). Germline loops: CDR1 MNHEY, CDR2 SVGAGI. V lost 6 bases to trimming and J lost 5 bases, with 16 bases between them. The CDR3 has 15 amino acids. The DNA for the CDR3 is TGTGCCAGCAGAACCCGGGAAGGATCAACCGGGGAGCTGTTTTTT. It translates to CASRTREGSTGELFF.

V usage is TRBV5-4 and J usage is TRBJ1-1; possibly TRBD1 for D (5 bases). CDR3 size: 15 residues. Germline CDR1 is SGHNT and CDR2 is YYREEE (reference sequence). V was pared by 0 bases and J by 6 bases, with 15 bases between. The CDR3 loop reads CASSLGPGLGAEAFF. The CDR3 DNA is TGTGCCAGCAGCTTGGGGCCGGGGCTGGGTGCTGAAGCTTTCTTT.

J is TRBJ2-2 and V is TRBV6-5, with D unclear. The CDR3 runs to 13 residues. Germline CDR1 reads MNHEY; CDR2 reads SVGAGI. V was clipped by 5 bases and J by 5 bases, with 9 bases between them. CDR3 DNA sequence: TGTGCCAGCAGTCTCTTGGGGACCGGGGAGCTGTTTTTT. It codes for CASSLLGTGELFF.

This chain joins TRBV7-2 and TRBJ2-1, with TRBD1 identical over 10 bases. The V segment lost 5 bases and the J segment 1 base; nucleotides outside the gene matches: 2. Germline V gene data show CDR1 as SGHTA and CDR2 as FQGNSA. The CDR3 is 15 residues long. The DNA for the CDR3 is TGTGCCAGCAGCCCGGACAGGGGGTCCTACAATGAGCAGTTCTTC. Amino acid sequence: CASSPDRGSYNEQFF.

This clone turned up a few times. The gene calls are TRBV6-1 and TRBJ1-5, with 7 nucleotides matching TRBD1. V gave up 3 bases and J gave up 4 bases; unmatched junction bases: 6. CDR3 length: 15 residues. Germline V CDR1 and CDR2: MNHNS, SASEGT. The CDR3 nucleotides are TGTGCCAGCAGTGACCTCGGGACAGCTAATCAGCCCCAGCATTTT. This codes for CASSDLGTANQPQHF.

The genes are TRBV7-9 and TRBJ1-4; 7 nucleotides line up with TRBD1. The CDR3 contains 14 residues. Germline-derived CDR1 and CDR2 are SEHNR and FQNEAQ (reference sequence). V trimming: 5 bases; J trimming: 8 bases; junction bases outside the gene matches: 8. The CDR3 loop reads CASSLVGGEEKLFF. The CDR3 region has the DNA TGTGCCAGCAGCCTCGTAGGGGGCGAGGAAAAACTGTTTTTT.

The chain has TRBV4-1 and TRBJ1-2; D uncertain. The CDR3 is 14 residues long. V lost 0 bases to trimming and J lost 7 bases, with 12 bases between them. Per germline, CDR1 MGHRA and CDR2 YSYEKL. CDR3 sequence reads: CASSQDGILLGYTF. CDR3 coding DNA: TGCGCCAGCAGCCAAGATGGCATCTTACTTGGCTACACCTTC.

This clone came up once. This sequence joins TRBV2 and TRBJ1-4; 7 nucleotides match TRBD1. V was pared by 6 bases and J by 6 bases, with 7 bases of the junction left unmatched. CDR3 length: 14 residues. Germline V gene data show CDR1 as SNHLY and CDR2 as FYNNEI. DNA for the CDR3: TGTGCCAGCAGGATGGCAGGGGGGTATGAAAAACTGTTTTTT. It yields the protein CASRMAGGYEKLFF.

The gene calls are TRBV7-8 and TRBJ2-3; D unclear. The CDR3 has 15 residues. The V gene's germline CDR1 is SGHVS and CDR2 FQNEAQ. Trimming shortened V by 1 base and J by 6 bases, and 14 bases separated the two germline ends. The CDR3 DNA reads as TGTGCCAGCAGCTTAGGATCGTCCCTTGATGATACGCAGTATTTT. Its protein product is CASSLGSSLDDTQYF.

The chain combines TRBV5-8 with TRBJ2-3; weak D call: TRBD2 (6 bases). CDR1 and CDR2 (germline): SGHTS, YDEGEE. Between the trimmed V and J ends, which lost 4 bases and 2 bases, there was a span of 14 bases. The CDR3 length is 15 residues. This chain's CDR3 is CASSPGTYTTDTQYF. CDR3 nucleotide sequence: TGTGCCAGCAGCCCGGGGACTTATACCACAGATACGCAGTATTTT. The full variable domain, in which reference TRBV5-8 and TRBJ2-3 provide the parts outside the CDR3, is EAGVTQSPTHLIKTRGQQATLRCSPISGHTSVYWYQQALGLGLQFLLWYDEGEERNRGNFPPRFSGRQFPNYSSELNVNALELEDSALYLCASSPGTYTTDTQYFGPGTRLTVL.

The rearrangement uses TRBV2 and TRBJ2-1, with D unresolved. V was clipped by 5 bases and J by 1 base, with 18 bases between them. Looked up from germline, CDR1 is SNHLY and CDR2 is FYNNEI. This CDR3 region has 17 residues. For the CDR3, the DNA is TGTGCCAGCAGTTTTTACCCCCAGGAATATTCCTACAATGAGCAGTTCTTC. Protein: CASSFYPQEYSYNEQFF.

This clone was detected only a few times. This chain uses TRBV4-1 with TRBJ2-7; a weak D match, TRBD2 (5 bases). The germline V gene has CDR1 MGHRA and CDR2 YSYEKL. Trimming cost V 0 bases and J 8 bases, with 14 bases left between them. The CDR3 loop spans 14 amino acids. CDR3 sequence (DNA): TGCGCCAGCAGCCAAGAAGGTCCAGACTATCAGCAGTACTTC. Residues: CASSQEGPDYQQYF.

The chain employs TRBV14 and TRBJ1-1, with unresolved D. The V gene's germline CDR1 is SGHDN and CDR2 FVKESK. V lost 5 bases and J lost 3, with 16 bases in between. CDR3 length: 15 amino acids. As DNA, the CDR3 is TGTGCCAGCAGCACAGAGGGTTTCCTGGACACTGAAGCTTTCTTT. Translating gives CASSTEGFLDTEAFF.

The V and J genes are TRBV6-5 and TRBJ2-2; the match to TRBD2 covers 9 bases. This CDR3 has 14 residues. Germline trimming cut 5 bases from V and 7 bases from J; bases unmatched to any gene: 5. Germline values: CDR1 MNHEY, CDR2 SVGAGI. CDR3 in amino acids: CASSDAGGYGELFF. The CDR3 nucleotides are TGTGCCAGCAGTGACGCGGGAGGGTACGGGGAGCTGTTTTTT.

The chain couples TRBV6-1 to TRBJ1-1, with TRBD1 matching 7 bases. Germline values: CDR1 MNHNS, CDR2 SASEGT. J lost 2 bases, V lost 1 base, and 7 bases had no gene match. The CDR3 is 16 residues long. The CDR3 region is CASSEGHRQGNTEAFF. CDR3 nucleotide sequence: TGTGCCAGCAGTGAAGGACATAGACAGGGTAACACTGAAGCTTTCTTT.

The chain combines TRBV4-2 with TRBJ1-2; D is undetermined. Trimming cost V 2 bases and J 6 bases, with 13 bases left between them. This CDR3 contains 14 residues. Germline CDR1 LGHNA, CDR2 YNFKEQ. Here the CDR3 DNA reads TGTGCCAGCAGCCAAACTGGGATGCCCGATGGCTACACCTTC. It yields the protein CASSQTGMPDGYTF.

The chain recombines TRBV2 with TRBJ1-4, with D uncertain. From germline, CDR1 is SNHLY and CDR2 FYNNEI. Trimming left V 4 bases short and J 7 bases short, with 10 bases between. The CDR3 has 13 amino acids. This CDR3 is CASSARPTEKLFF. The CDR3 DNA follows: TGTGCCAGCAGTGCGAGGCCGACTGAAAAACTGTTTTTT.